The clone carrying this TCR beta chain appeared a few times. Its target is unknown. This record belongs to a study of CD8 T cells in ankylosing spondylitis. TCRdb analysed the 5' RACE reads with MiXCR anew, one entry per CDR3 protein. The table has around 150,000 distinct CDR3 sequences, roughly 34% seen once; the top ten hold 6%. Regarding the study as a whole: As for the disease-linked clones, they showed a CD8+ phenotype and occurred at relatively low frequencies in peripheral blood. As reported, disease-linked clones showed significant enrichment in matched ankylosing spondylitis synovial fluid.

Between the trimmed V and J ends, which lost 0 bases and 8 bases, there was a span of 16 bases. CDR1 and CDR2 (germline): SGHTA, FQGTGA. The CDR3 extends over 15 amino acids. Specimen: synovial fluid, either unsorted or a sorted T cell fraction (not recorded which). The receptor was isolated from a male donor with ankylosing spondylitis. V is TRBV7-3 and J is TRBJ2-5, with a weak D call TRBD1 (5 bases). DNA of the CDR3: TGTGCCAGCAGCTTAACAGGGGAAGGCAAGAGTACCCAGTACTTC. Translating it yields CASSLTGEGKSTQYF. The full variable domain, with the rest looked up from reference TRBV7-3 and TRBJ2-5, is GAGVSQTPSNKVTEKGKYVELRCDPISGHTALYWYRQSLGQGPEFLIYFQGTGAADDSGLPNDRFFAVRPEGSVSTLKIQRTERGDSAVYLCASSLTGEGKSTQYFGPGTRLLVL.